The sequence of this TCR beta chain was determined in a study of blood T cell repertoires in COVID-19. Sequenced by immunoSEQ multiplex PCR; TCRdb stores in-frame clones only, minus some. Of hundreds of thousands of clones in the sample, more than 75% are singletons; the top ten hold around 1.6%. The germline CDR1 and CDR2 sequences are LGHNA and YNFKEQ. This CDR3 has 14 amino acids. J gave up 6 bases and V 4 bases, and 1 base lay outside the gene matches. The sample was PBMCs or T cells enriched from blood (not recorded which). The gene calls are TRBV4-2 and TRBJ1-6; 9 nucleotides match TRBD1. This sequence originates from a woman aged 45 to 65 who had recovered from COVID-19. Here the CDR3 reads CASSPGQGNSPLHF. The CDR3 coding sequence is TGTGCCAGCAGCCCGGGACAGGGTAATTCACCCCTCCACTTT.